This T cell receptor (beta chain) was obtained from a study of Ad26.COV2.S vaccination and SARS-CoV-2 variants. Generated by immunoSEQ multiplex PCR, the TCRdb table keeps only in-frame clones and is missing some. The sample yields about 350,000 clones, approximately 86% seen once. Points on this clone: Other DNA sequences in the same sample also yield this CDR3.

The sample's treatment: roughly 20 received Ad26.COV2.S at low or high dose, single or two shots; about 5 received placebo; per-sample allocation not given. Sample collection was performed on day 63 after the first vaccine or placebo injection. CDR3 length equals 13 residues. Trimming cost V 3 bases and J 5 bases, with 10 bases left between them. Looked up from germline, CDR1 is MDHEN and CDR2 is SYDVKM. Sequenced here: peripheral blood, sampled in a trial of Ad26.COV2.S vaccine versus placebo. The genes are TRBV28 and TRBJ1-2, with a weak D call TRBD1 (6 bases). This TCR derives from a person between 18 and 65 years old who received the Ad26.COV2.S COVID-19 vaccine or a placebo. Here the CDR3 DNA reads TGTGCCAGCAGTTTGAGCAGGGGATATGGCTACACCTTC. Its translation: CASSLSRGYGYTF.